The TCR beta chain described here comes from a study of a mutant IDH1 vaccine in newly diagnosed glioma. Measured with immunoSEQ multiplex PCR; TCRdb has only the in-frame clones, and not every one. The table lists 50,000 to 75,000 clones, about 90% of them singletons. This sample's time point: baseline, week 1 (first vaccination visit). Regarding treatment: pre-vaccination baseline after standard-of-care therapy. V was cut by 5 bases and J by 3 bases, with 14 bases left in between. Germline loops: CDR1 SNHLY, CDR2 FYNNEI. CDR3 length equals 15 residues. Sequencing was performed on PBMCs, taken from a glioma patient treated with radiotherapy, temozolomide or both. This chain joins TRBV2 and TRBJ2-4, with a possible D match to TRBD2 (6 bases). This clonotype was sampled from a man aged 45 to 65 with glioma. The CDR3 region has the DNA TGTGCCAGCAGTTCTACGATCGGGGGCAAAAACATTCAGTACTTC. This translates into CASSSTIGGKNIQYF.